This T cell receptor beta chain came from a study of OX40 agonist ivuxolimab in advanced cancers. On the study more broadly: Every 2 weeks, patients received ivuxolimab intravenously, dosed at 0.01 to 10 mg/kg. Enrolled patients in dose escalation had cancers that were hepatocellular carcinoma, melanoma, renal cell or head and neck cancer.

The protocol was immunoSEQ multiplex PCR, while the TCRdb copy is restricted to in-frame clones and leaves out a portion. This sample carries roughly 63,000 clones, 89% of them seen once, and the ten largest clones take around 12%. Germline CDR1 and CDR2: SGHKS and YYEKEE (reference sequence). The CDR3 loop spans 12 amino acids. V lost 4 bases and J lost 8, with 12 bases in between. The input for sequencing was CD4+ or CD8+ T cells sorted from blood, taken in a trial of the OX40 agonist ivuxolimab. The chain employs TRBV5-5 and TRBJ1-2; a weak D match, TRBD1 (5 bases). The sequence derives from an adult with an advanced solid tumor such as melanoma, head and neck, liver or kidney cancer. Here the CDR3 DNA reads TGTGCCAGCAGCGATTCAGGGTACGGCTACACCTTC. Translated: CASSDSGYGYTF.